Shown below are 17 T cell receptor beta chains from a single sample sequenced in a study of tumor-infiltrating lymphocytes in primary liver carcinoma. Total RNA (approximately 0.5 ug) served as template for TCR beta cDNA synthesis primed by a constant-region primer. Construction of TCR beta libraries relied on three successive nested multiplex PCR rounds employing slightly modified ARM-PCR. TRBV1-TRBV30 forward primers paired with a C-beta reverse primer drove the first two PCR rounds, ten to eleven cycles each. TCRdb analysed the multiplex PCR reads with MiXCR anew, one entry per CDR3 protein. The table shows approximately 310,000 distinct CDR3 sequences, with 60% to 80% occurring only once. Blood RNA originated from unsorted whole blood, with germline DNA additionally extracted. The specimen was peripheral blood. These TCRs come from a man aged 40-50 years with primary liver carcinoma and hepatitis B virus infection.

This clonotype was observed a few times. The V call is TRBV14, the J call TRBJ1-1; possible D gene TRBD1, 5 bases. CDR1 is SGHDN and CDR2 is FVKESK in the germline V gene. The CDR3 is 12 residues long. V lost 8 bases and J 2 bases, leaving 9 bases between the germline ends. CDR3 DNA: TGTGCCAGCGGGGACGGTAACACTGAAGCTTTCTTT. It codes for CASGDGNTEAFF.

This clonotype has ten or more counts. The gene calls are TRBV4-1 and TRBJ2-3; no firm D call. The ends were cut back, 4 bases at V and 1 base at J, with 6 bases in the middle. CDR1 and CDR2 from the germline V gene are MGHRA and YSYEKL. This CDR3 has 13 residues. CDR3 amino acids: CASSLQGTDTQYF. The CDR3 region has the DNA TGCGCCAGCAGCCTACAAGGCACAGATACGCAGTATTTT.

Notes on this clonotype: This may arise from a read error, as a much more abundant clone is one base away. The chain uses TRBV4-3 and TRBJ2-3; 13 bases align to TRBD2. V shed 1 base and J 2 bases; nucleotides not matched to a gene: 6. The CDR3 contains 18 residues. Germline assignment: CDR1 LGHNA and CDR2 YSLEER. In nucleotides, the CDR3 is TGCGCCAGCAGCCAAGTGGGACTAGCGGGATTAGACACAGATACGCAGTATTTT. Protein: CASSQVGLAGLDTDTQYF.

The rearrangement links TRBV6-2 or TRBV6-3 to TRBJ1-5; a weak D match, TRBD1 (5 bases). Trimming removed 5 bases at V and 7 bases at J, with 15 bases between. The CDR3 loop spans 14 amino acids. Per germline, CDR1 MNHEY and CDR2 SVGEGT. CDR3 DNA: TGTGCCAGCAGTCCCAGCGGGGGATTACAGCCCCAGCATTTT. It is translated as CASSPSGGLQPQHF.

This clonotype appeared many times. The rearrangement joins TRBV12-3 or TRBV12-4 to TRBJ1-6; perhaps TRBD1 as D (6 bases). This CDR3 contains 14 residues. The ends were cut back, 3 bases at V and 5 bases at J, with 8 bases in the middle. CDR3: CASSFGTNNSPLHF. CDR3 nucleotide sequence: TGTGCCAGCAGTTTCGGGACAAATAATTCACCCCTCCACTTT.

Turning to this clonotype: The junction and the germline gene differ at one end; a read error may be behind it. The J gene is TRBJ2-1, the V gene TRBV11-2, with 7 bases matching TRBD2. CDR1 and CDR2 (germline): SGHAT, FQNNGV. There are 15 residues in the CDR3. Here the CDR3 reads CVSSIRAGRRNKQFF. The DNA of the CDR3 is TGTGTCAGCAGCATAAGAGCGGGAAGAAGGAATAAGCAGTTCTTC.

As concerns this clonotype: A much larger clone is a single base away; this may be a read error. The CDR3 loop reads CANSSFTSGSYEQYF. DNA for the CDR3: TGTGCCAACAGTTCCTTCACGAGCGGCTCCTACGAGCAGTACTTC. The chain joins TRBV6-5 to TRBJ2-7, with a weak D call TRBD2 (5 bases). Per germline, CDR1 MNHEY and CDR2 SVGAGI. This CDR3 contains 15 residues.

Points on this clonotype: This sequence may be a read error, since a much larger clone differs from it by one base. V gene TRBV29-1 combines with J gene TRBJ1-3; D is possibly TRBD1 (5 bases). V lost 7 bases, J lost 9 bases, and 19 bases lay in between. This CDR3 has 13 residues. Germline CDR1 is SQVTM and CDR2 is ANQGSEA. The CDR3 region is CSGTGTQCSTIYF. The CDR3 bases are TGCAGCGGTACCGGGACCCAGTGTAGCACCATATATTTT.

The chain recombines TRBV5-1 with TRBJ2-7; possibly TRBD2 for D (5 bases). Germline lookup yields CDR1 SGHRS and CDR2 YFSETQ. Trimming pared 4 bases from V and 4 bases from J, leaving 18 bases between. CDR3 size: 15 residues. This chain's CDR3 is CASSTGSSSGYEQYF. In DNA form, the CDR3 reads TGCGCCAGCAGCACGGGGTCTTCTTCTGGATACGAGCAGTACTTC. The variable domain in full, with the rest retrieved from reference TRBV5-1 and TRBJ2-7, is KAGVTQTPRYLIKTRGQQVTLSCSPISGHRSVSWYQQTPGQGLQFLFEYFSETQRNKGNFPGRFSGRQFSNSRSEMNVSTLELGDSALYLCASSTGSSSGYEQYFGPGTRLTVT.

A word on this clonotype: This CDR3 is missing its conserved last phenylalanine or tryptophan, likely due to a read error. DNA of the CDR3: TGCGCCAGCAGCTACTCTCGGGGGGACGGACCTGGAGCTTTCTTA. Its protein product is CASSYSRGDGPGAFL. The V gene is TRBV5-1, the J gene TRBJ1-1; possibly TRBD1 for D (5 bases). The V gene lost 3 bases and the J gene lost 10 bases, with 22 bases spanning the gap. The CDR3 has 15 residues. The germline gives CDR1 SGHRS, CDR2 YFSETQ.

Of note for this clonotype: An end of the junction does not agree with germline; a read error may underlie this. The genes are TRBV11-1 and TRBJ1-1; 7 nucleotides agree with TRBD1. Germline V gives CDR1 SGHAT, CDR2 FQDESV (reference sequence). The CDR3 covers 15 residues. The CDR3 is CASSFQGGRYTEAFF. The CDR3 DNA is TGCGCCAGCAGCTTCCAGGGGGGGCGATACACTGAAGCTTTCTTT.

The J gene is TRBJ2-5, the V gene TRBV5-1; D is tentatively TRBD1 or TRBD2 (5 bases each). Germline CDR1 reads SGHRS; CDR2 reads YFSETQ. CDR3 size: 15 residues. V was shortened by 7 bases and J by 2 bases, with 18 bases between the two germline ends. CDR3 loop: CASAEAGISQETQYF. CDR3 bases: TGCGCCAGCGCGGAGGCAGGGATATCACAAGAGACCCAGTACTTC.

For this clonotype: One junction end does not reproduce the germline sequence, and a read error may be involved. The CDR3 DNA reads as TGTGCCAACAGTTACATCACTGGCAGGCTCCACGAGCAATACTTC. Protein sequence: CANSYITGRLHEQYF. The J gene is TRBJ2-7, the V gene TRBV6-2 or TRBV6-3, with no clear D. Germline CDR1 MNHEY, CDR2 SVGEGT. The CDR3 has 15 residues.

This sequence joins TRBV25-1 and TRBJ2-7, with D unresolved. This CDR3 spans 11 amino acids. V lost 3 bases and J lost 5, with 5 bases in between. CDR1 and CDR2 from the germline V gene are MGHDK and SYGVNS. The CDR3 DNA follows: TGTGCCAGCAGTGATTTGCACGAGCAGTACTTC. Amino acid sequence: CASSDLHEQYF.

On this clonotype: No conserved phenylalanine or tryptophan ends this CDR3, so it is likely a read error. The limits of the CDR3 on the DNA are not certain, so only TCRdb's listed CDR3 is given. The chain has TRBV11-2 and TRBJ2-7; the table's D call TRBD2 went unverified against the DNA. Ends included, the CDR3 has 13 residues. Germline CDR1 and CDR2: SGHAT and FQNNGV. CDR3: CASSRDFSYEQYY.

The sample holds many counts of this clonotype. This chain connects TRBV11-3 to TRBJ2-1; 8 positions match TRBD1. Trimming cost V 5 bases and J 0 bases; bases outside gene matches: 3. The CDR3 sequence is 15 residues long. The germline V gene has CDR1 SGHNT and CDR2 YENEEA. The CDR3 nucleotides are TGTGCCAGCAGCAAAGACAGGGGCTCCTACAATGAGCAGTTCTTC. Amino acids: CASSKDRGSYNEQFF.

With respect to this clonotype: Relative to the germline gene, one junction end is altered; a read error may explain this. This chain links TRBV11-2 with TRBJ1-2; D is ambiguous. Germline V CDR1 and CDR2: SGHAT, FQNNGV. The CDR3 is made up of 14 amino acids. The CDR3 here is CASSPAISYYDYTF. In DNA form, the CDR3 reads TGTGCCAGCAGCCCCGCCATCTCCTACTATGACTACACCTTC.